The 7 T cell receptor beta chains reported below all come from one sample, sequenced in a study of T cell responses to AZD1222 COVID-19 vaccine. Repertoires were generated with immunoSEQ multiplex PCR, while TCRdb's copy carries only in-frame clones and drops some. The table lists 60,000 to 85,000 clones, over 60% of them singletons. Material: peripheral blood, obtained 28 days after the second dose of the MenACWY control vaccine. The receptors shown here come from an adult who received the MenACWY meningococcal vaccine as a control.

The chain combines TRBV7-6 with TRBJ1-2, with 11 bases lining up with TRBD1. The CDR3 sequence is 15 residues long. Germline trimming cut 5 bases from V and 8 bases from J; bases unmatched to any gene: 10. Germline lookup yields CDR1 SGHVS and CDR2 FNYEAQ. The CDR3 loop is CASSPGQGVVGGYTF. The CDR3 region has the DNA TGTGCCAGCAGCCCGGGACAGGGGGTCGTTGGCGGCTACACCTTC.

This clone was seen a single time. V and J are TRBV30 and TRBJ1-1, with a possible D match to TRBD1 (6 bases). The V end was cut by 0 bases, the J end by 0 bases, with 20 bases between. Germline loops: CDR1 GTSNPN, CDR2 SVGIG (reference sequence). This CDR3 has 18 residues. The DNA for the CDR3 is TGTGCCTGGAGTGTGAGGGCAGGGGCCAGGATTATGAACACTGAAGCTTTCTTT. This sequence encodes CAWSVRAGARIMNTEAFF. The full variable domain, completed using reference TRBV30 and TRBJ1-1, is SQTIHQWPATLVQPVGSPLSLECTVEGTSNPNLYWYRQAAGRGLQLLFYSVGIGQISSEVPQNLSASRPQDRQFILSSKKLLLSDSGFYLCAWSVRAGARIMNTEAFFGQGTRLTVV.

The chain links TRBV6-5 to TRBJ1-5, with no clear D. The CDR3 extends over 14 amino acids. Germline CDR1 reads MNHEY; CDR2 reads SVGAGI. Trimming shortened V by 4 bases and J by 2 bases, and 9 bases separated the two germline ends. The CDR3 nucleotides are TGTGCCAGCAGTTCGGGAAACGGCAATCAGCCCCAGCATTTT. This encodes CASSSGNGNQPQHF.

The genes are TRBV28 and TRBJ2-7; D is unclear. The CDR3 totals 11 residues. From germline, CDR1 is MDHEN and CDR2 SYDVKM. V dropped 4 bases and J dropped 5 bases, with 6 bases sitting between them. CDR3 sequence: CASSYLNEQYF. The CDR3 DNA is TGTGCCAGCAGTTATCTAAACGAGCAGTACTTC.

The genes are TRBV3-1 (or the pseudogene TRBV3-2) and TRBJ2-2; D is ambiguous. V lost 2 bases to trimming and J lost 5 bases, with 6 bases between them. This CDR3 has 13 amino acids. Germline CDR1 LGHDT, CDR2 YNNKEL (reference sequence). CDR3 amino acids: CASSQQSTGELFF. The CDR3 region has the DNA TGTGCCAGCAGCCAACAGAGTACCGGGGAGCTGTTTTTT.

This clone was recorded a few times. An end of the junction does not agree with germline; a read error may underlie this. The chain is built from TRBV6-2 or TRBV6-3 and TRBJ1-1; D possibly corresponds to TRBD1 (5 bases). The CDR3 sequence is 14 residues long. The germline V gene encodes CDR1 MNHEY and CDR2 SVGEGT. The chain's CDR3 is CASSYTSWGPEAFF. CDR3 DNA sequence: TGTGCCAGCAGTTACACCTCATGGGGCCCTGAGGCTTTCTTT.

The CDR3 is CASSETPPYEQYF. The CDR3 region has the DNA TGTGCCAGCAGTGAGACACCGCCCTACGAGCAGTACTTC. The V call is TRBV6-1, the J call TRBJ2-7; no firm D call. The V gene lost 3 bases and the J gene lost 2 bases, with 8 bases spanning the gap. The CDR3 spans 13 residues. Germline CDR1 MNHNS, CDR2 SASEGT.